This TCR beta chain was sequenced during a study of post-analysis software for immune sequencing data. Prepared libraries of TCR beta cDNA carried unique molecular identifiers. About 500,000 cDNA molecules came from 1 to 10 million T cells. TCRdb passed the PCR reads through MiXCR, listing each CDR3 protein once. The data contain hundreds of thousands of distinct CDR3 sequences, 39% of them singletons. This clonotype was counted between two and nine times. The antigen is undetermined. The CDR3 length is 13 residues. V was cut by 6 bases and J by 4 bases, with 15 bases left in between. Germline loops: CDR1 DFQATT, CDR2 SNEGSKA (reference sequence). Findings and limits, study-wide: The normalized Chao1 diversity of multiple sclerosis patients was significantly lower than that of controls. Patients carried roughly 5 TRBV segments more frequently than controls did, and TRBV5-6, TRBV5-1 and TRBV20-1 were among them. Those samples that were prepared in the same batch co-clustered strongly by F measure.

The sequence was collected from a girl aged 2 to 10 with multiple sclerosis. Input material: blood. This chain connects TRBV20-1 to TRBJ1-2; unclear D gene. CDR3 coding DNA: TGCAGTGCACCCCATAGAGGATTCTATGGCTACACCTTC. Its translation is CSAPHRGFYGYTF.